This T cell receptor beta chain derives from a study of cytomegalovirus exposure and HLA in healthy donors. Points from the study as a whole: Confirmation in vitro established that three CMV-associated chains were specific for CMV antigens. There were over 150 TCR beta chains listed as cytomegalovirus-associated.

This CDR3 has 14 residues. Germline CDR1 GTSNPN, CDR2 SVGIG (reference sequence). V was cut by 6 bases and J by 7 bases, with 18 bases left in between. About this clone itself: No antigen is known for it.

Some clones are missing from TCRdb's copy, which holds only in-frame ones; the method was immunoSEQ multiplex PCR. Among about 57,000 clones listed, about 89% were seen once. Sequencing was done on a sample of PBMCs. The origin of this receptor is a young woman in good health and CMV-seronegative. The chain recombines TRBV30 with TRBJ2-2; D is perhaps TRBD1 (6 bases). The CDR3 DNA reads TGTGCCTGCGGGTGGCAGGGGTTATACGGGGAGCTGTTTTTT. Protein sequence: CACGWQGLYGELFF.